These 9 T cell receptor beta chains share one sample of origin, sequenced in a study of metastatic and nonmetastatic thyroid tumors. Not a single patient had been given any form of treatment at any point before undergoing thyroid surgery. TCRdb re-called clones via MiXCR from the PCR reads. The table records 7,000 or so clones, approximately 40% of them present only once. Sequencing used tumor tissue. Receptor source: a female donor with papillary thyroid cancer or a benign thyroid nodule (not recorded which). Some clones in this sample may be carry-over from other donors' samples.

This chain connects TRBV30 to TRBJ2-3; D gene uncertain. The CDR3 loop spans 13 amino acids. V lost 3 bases and J lost 6, with 13 bases in between. CDR1 is GTSNPN, CDR2 SVGIG, per germline (reference sequence). The CDR3 here is CAWRRLALDTQYF. The CDR3 region has the DNA TGTGCCTGGAGAAGACTTGCACTCGATACGCAGTATTTT.

This clone was counted a few times. The rearrangement uses TRBV30 and TRBJ2-2, with D possibly being TRBD2 (6 bases). This CDR3 spans 16 amino acids. The germline gives CDR1 GTSNPN, CDR2 SVGIG (reference sequence). Trimming took off 0 bases at V and 5 bases at J, with 16 bases between the two ends. As DNA, the CDR3 is TGTGCCTGGAGTGTACCAGGGACTTTAAGGACCGGGGAGCTGTTTTTT. Encoded protein: CAWSVPGTLRTGELFF.

This clone counts as medium-sized (0.01 to 0.1%). The DNA for the CDR3 is TGTGCCAGCAGTCCCGGGACAGGCTACACCTTC. Residues: CASSPGTGYTF. This chain uses TRBV12-3 or TRBV12-4 with TRBJ1-2, with D perhaps matching TRBD1 (6 bases). V lost 5 bases to trimming and J lost 8 bases, with 9 bases between them. The length of the CDR3 is 11 residues.

Sample share makes this clone large. The V call is TRBV4-2, the J call TRBJ1-1; no firm D call. V lost 2 bases and J lost 4, with 8 bases in between. The CDR3 consists of 13 residues. Germline V gives CDR1 LGHNA, CDR2 YNFKEQ. The CDR3 protein is CASSQTPSTEAFF. The CDR3 DNA sequence: TGTGCCAGCAGCCAAACCCCGAGCACTGAAGCTTTCTTT.

This clone was detected a few times. The rearrangement joins TRBV28 to TRBJ1-2; D gene ambiguous. V dropped 1 base and J dropped 4 bases, with 22 bases sitting between them. This CDR3 has 18 amino acids. The germline gives CDR1 MDHEN, CDR2 SYDVKM. DNA for the CDR3: TGTGCCAGCAGTTTATCCCTCATGCAGCGTAGGACTCTCTATGGCTACACCTTC. This translates into CASSLSLMQRRTLYGYTF.

The chain carries TRBV29-1 and TRBJ2-5; D is ambiguous. The CDR3 has 11 amino acids. V was clipped by 7 bases and J by 5 bases, with 11 bases between them. CDR1 and CDR2 from the germline V gene are SQVTM and ANQGSEA. CDR3 loop: CSAKFSETQYF. CDR3 coding DNA: TGCAGCGCTAAGTTCAGTGAGACCCAGTACTTC. Full variable domain (missing parts from reference TRBV29-1 and TRBJ2-5): SAVISQKPSRDICQRGTSLTIQCQVDSQVTMMFWYRQQPGQSLTLIATANQGSEATYESGFVIDKFPISRPNLTFSTLTVSNMSPEDSSIYLCSAKFSETQYFGPGTRLLVL.

This clone appeared a single time. The junction shows a germline mismatch at one end, possibly a read error. The V gene is TRBV6-1, the J gene TRBJ1-5; 10 positions agree with TRBD1. Germline CDR1 and CDR2: MNHNS and SASEGT. This CDR3 is 14 amino acids long. CDR3 DNA: TGTGCCTGCAGCCGGGACAGGGGTATTCAGCCCCAGCATTTT. Its translation is CACSRDRGIQPQHF.

The J gene is TRBJ1-2, the V gene TRBV20-1, with D perhaps matching TRBD1 (6 bases). This CDR3 region has 14 residues. V lost 3 bases and J lost 8, with 19 bases in between. Germline CDR1 DFQATT, CDR2 SNEGSKA (reference sequence). The CDR3 reads CSASIGRGAWGYTF. The CDR3, as DNA: TGCAGTGCTAGCATTGGCAGGGGCGCGTGGGGCTACACCTTC.

The rearrangement uses TRBV20-1 and TRBJ2-7; a possible D gene is TRBD1 (5 bases). The CDR3 length is 13 residues. Germline V lookup: CDR1 DFQATT, CDR2 SNEGSKA (reference sequence). V was shortened by 5 bases and J by 0 bases, with 11 bases between the two germline ends. Written as DNA, the CDR3 is TGCAGTGCTTCCGACAGCCGCTCCTACGAGCAGTACTTC. This codes for CSASDSRSYEQYF.